This is a list of T cell receptor beta chains from one sample in a study of STAT5B mutations in CD4+ large granular lymphocyte leukemia. Using immunoSEQ multiplex PCR, the repertoire was profiled, and TCRdb retains in-frame clones only, with some absent. The table includes about 31,000 clones, about 88% detected once. Sequenced input: CD4+ T cells from blood buffy coats. The origin of the receptors is a human donor in good health. The CDR3 runs from the conserved cysteine through the conserved F or W. Fields, in order: J gene, V gene, clone size, CDR3 protein. Where a row states a size, it is once, few, many or the class of an expanded clone; other rows omit it.

J gene: TRBJ2-7
V gene: TRBV6-1
clone size: .
CDR3 protein: CASSEVPGTSYEQYF

J gene: TRBJ2-5
V gene: TRBV30
clone size: .
CDR3 protein: CAWTGGTGTVETQYF

J gene: TRBJ2-2
V gene: TRBV12-5
clone size: .
CDR3 protein: CASGLGPLAGSTGELFF

J gene: TRBJ2-7
V gene: TRBV27
clone size: .
CDR3 protein: CASSFEASGTAVDYEQYF

J gene: TRBJ1-2
V gene: TRBV4-1
clone size: few
CDR3 protein: CASSQDVGAGYGYTF

J gene: TRBJ2-7
V gene: TRBV18
clone size: .
CDR3 protein: CASSPITGTTGEQYF

J gene: TRBJ2-7
V gene: TRBV11-2
clone size: once
CDR3 protein: CASSPGTGFYEQYF

J gene: TRBJ2-3
V gene: TRBV27
clone size: once
CDR3 protein: CASSLSATGVADTQYF

J gene: TRBJ2-1
V gene: TRBV6-5
clone size: .
CDR3 protein: CASSYSGTAYNEQFF

J gene: TRBJ2-1
V gene: TRBV5-4
clone size: .
CDR3 protein: CASSSGGYNEQFF